This TCR beta chain was observed in a study of beta chain features in type 1 diabetes. cDNA synthesis used the whole RNA isolate, giving expressed TCRB sequences. The table came from immunoSEQ multiplex PCR; TCRdb's copy has only in-frame clones and leaves some out. The sample carries 65,000 to 100,000 clones, around a third recorded once. Only a few counts were recorded for this clone. Its antigen remains unidentified. Markers CD45RO/CCR7/CD25/CD127/CD95/CD27 served to sort CD4+ naive, central memory, regulatory and stem cell-like memory cells. Purity (above 98%) was reached by all sorted populations. Regarding the study as a whole: Highly expressing activated T cells could be over-counted with a cDNA template. Resolution of whether HLA type affects TCRB rearrangement was not achieved here.

The germline CDR1 and CDR2 sequences are SEHNR and FQNEAQ (reference sequence). This CDR3 region has 15 residues. V was clipped by 4 bases and J by 3 bases; unmatched bases: 3. The material sequenced was stem cell memory CD4+ T cells from blood. The chain links TRBV7-9 to TRBJ2-3; 11 nucleotides align to TRBD1. The sequence was collected from a woman under 30 in good health. This chain's CDR3 is CASSSGTGGTDTQYF. The CDR3 DNA is TGTGCCAGCAGCTCAGGGACAGGGGGGACAGATACGCAGTATTTT.